Listed below are T cell receptor beta chains from one sample, sequenced in a study of blood T cell repertoires in COVID-19. Using immunoSEQ multiplex PCR, the repertoire was profiled, and TCRdb retains in-frame clones only, with some absent. The top ten hold 5.6% of the sample, which has about 200,000 clones, roughly 82% seen once. Sequenced sample: PBMCs or T cells enriched from blood (not recorded which). The origin of the receptors is a man aged 35 to 55 with acute COVID-19. The CDR3 runs from the conserved cysteine through the conserved F or W. A D gene is named only where the DNA matches it firmly.

V gene	CDR3 length	D gene	J gene	CDR3 protein
TRBV6-4	15	-	TRBJ2-3	CASNEGGTSTDTQYF
TRBV3-1/TRBV3-2	20	TRBD1	TRBJ1-3	CASSLGPGQGLWSPGNTIYF
TRBV15	14	-	TRBJ2-1	CATSRENKRSGQFF
TRBV7-9	13	-	TRBJ1-6	CASRGSKDSPLHF
TRBV28	14	TRBD1	TRBJ1-3	CASSLTGAGNTIYF
TRBV6-2/TRBV6-3	14	-	TRBJ2-7	CASSYSGWTYEQYF
TRBV28	16	TRBD2	TRBJ2-5	CASSPRSSGRRETQYF
TRBV28	13	-	TRBJ1-1	CASSWGVDTEAFF
TRBV11-2	14	TRBD1	TRBJ1-5	CASSWDRGGQPQHF
TRBV30	15	-	TRBJ1-2	CAWSVGSQGTSGYTF
TRBV3-1/TRBV3-2	17	-	TRBJ2-7	CASSRLRRPRPTYEQYF
TRBV7-2	14	TRBD1	TRBJ2-7	CASSLPGTGFEQYF
TRBV29-1	16	TRBD2	TRBJ2-5	CSVGGTSNMGQETQYF
TRBV18	13	-	TRBJ1-1	CASSPTGNTEAFF
TRBV7-9	12	-	TRBJ1-5	CASSSGIQPQHF
TRBV5-6	16	TRBD1	TRBJ1-2	CASSQPGQGPLFGYTF
TRBV19	16	-	TRBJ2-6	CASTQVSPTGANVLTF
TRBV27	14	-	TRBJ1-1	CASSLWGGNTEAFF
TRBV19	15	-	TRBJ2-3	CATDGRWGGVDTQYF
TRBV5-4	15	TRBD2	TRBJ2-7	CASSSGTSGRAQQYF
TRBV14	14	TRBD1	TRBJ2-2	CASSRQGGGGELFF
TRBV3-1/TRBV3-2	18	TRBD2	TRBJ2-2	CASSHRTSGITNTGELFF
TRBV2	13	-	TRBJ1-5	CASSGQSNQPQHF
TRBV7-2	17	TRBD1	TRBJ2-2	CASSPTPGQGNTGELFF
TRBV7-3	16	-	TRBJ2-3	CASSLSRVASTDTQYF
TRBV2	18	TRBD1	TRBJ1-6	CASSRVPGQVRAGSPLHF
TRBV11-2	13	TRBD2	TRBJ2-3	CASSSSRLAAQYF
TRBV5-1	14	TRBD1	TRBJ1-1	CASSPRTGEVEAFF
TRBV5-1	16	TRBD2	TRBJ2-2	CASSLPQAGAVGELFF
TRBV7-9	15	TRBD2	TRBJ2-3	CASSLGVAGTDTQYF
TRBV28	15	TRBD1	TRBJ1-5	CASSYRDRGNQPQHF
TRBV25-1	15	-	TRBJ1-1	CASSEYGPEGTEAFF
TRBV11-3	15	TRBD2	TRBJ2-2	CASSSSGTNTGELFF
TRBV6-4	15	-	TRBJ2-3	CASSEEGRSTDTQYF
TRBV30	13	-	TRBJ2-5	CAWSVRLGETQYF
TRBV28	13	-	TRBJ1-1	CASSLSRDTEAFF
TRBV7-8	17	TRBD1	TRBJ1-5	CASSLSTGGVEVQPQHF
TRBV7-3	14	-	TRBJ1-1	CASSPLGAGTEAFF
TRBV7-7	15	-	TRBJ1-5	CASSPEGGGDQPQHF
TRBV19	14	TRBD2	TRBJ2-7	CASRPLAGVDEQYF
TRBV9	15	-	TRBJ2-6	CASSVVLSGANVLTF
TRBV11-2	16	-	TRBJ2-3	CASSLSIAGNTDTQYF